This T cell receptor beta chain was retrieved from a study of T cell responses to AZD1222 COVID-19 vaccine. Regarding this clone: The antigen remains undetermined.

Analyses pooled second doses at about 4 or about 12 weeks. Germline-derived CDR1 and CDR2 are SGHRS and YFSETQ. This CDR3 spans 14 amino acids. Trimming pared 0 bases from V and 3 bases from J, leaving 7 bases between. General study results and limits: Repertoires in all cases were sampled only once the peak T cell response had passed.

This table comes from immunoSEQ multiplex PCR, and its TCRdb copy is limited to in-frame clones, with some not included. The table has about 59,000 clones, approximately 92% seen once. Material: peripheral blood, obtained 28 days after the second AZD1222 dose. The receptor's source is an adult who received the AZD1222 COVID-19 vaccine. The chain carries TRBV5-1 and TRBJ1-5; D remains ambiguous. The CDR3 spells CASSLDEANQPQHF. The CDR3 DNA reads TGCGCCAGCAGCTTGGACGAAGCCAATCAGCCCCAGCATTTT. The complete variable domain, with remaining parts taken from reference TRBV5-1 and TRBJ1-5, reads KAGVTQTPRYLIKTRGQQVTLSCSPISGHRSVSWYQQTPGQGLQFLFEYFSETQRNKGNFPGRFSGRQFSNSRSEMNVSTLELGDSALYLCASSLDEANQPQHFGDGTRLSIL.